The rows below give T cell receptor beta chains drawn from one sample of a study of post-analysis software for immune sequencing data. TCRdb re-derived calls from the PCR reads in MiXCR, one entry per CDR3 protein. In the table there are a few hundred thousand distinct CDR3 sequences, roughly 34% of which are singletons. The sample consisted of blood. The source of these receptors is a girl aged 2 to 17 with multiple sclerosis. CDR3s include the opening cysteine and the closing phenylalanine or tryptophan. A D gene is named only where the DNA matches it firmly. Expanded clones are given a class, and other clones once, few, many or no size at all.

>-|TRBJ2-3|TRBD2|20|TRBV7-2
TGTGCCAGCAGCTTAAGGGGTCTAGGCGGGGGGGCGTTCGGCACAGATACGCAGTATTTT
CASSLRGLGGGAFGTDTQYF
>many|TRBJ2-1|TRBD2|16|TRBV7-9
TGTGCCAGCAGCTTAATCGGGACTAGCGACCGCAATGAGCAGTTCTTC
CASSLIGTSDRNEQFF
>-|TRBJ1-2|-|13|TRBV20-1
TGCAGTGCTCCCATCCCCCCGGACTATGGCTACACCTTC
CSAPIPPDYGYTF
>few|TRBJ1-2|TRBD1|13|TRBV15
TGTGCCACCAGCAGGACAGGGGGCTATGGCTACACCTTC
CATSRTGGYGYTF
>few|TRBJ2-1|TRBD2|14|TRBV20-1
TGCAGTGCTATATCGCGGGAGTCCTACAATGAGCAGTTCTTC
CSAISRESYNEQFF
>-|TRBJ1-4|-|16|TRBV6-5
TGTGCCAGCAGTCGGGGTACACAGGGCTTTGGAGAAAAACTGTTTTTT
CASSRGTQGFGEKLFF
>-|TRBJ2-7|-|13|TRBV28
TGTGCCAGCAGTACCAACAGGGCTCACGAGCAGTACTTC
CASSTNRAHEQYF
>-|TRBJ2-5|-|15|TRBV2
TGTGCCAGCAGTGAAACGCGGGGAGAACAAGAGACCCAGTACTTC
CASSETRGEQETQYF
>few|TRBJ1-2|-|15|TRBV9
TGTGCCAGCAGCCCGCAGGGTCTCACCGACTATGGCTACACCTTC
CASSPQGLTDYGYTF
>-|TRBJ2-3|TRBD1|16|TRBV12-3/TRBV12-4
TGTGCCAGCAGTGCGGGGACAGGATTGTATACAGATACGCAGTATTTT
CASSAGTGLYTDTQYF
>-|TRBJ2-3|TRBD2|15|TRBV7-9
TGTGCCAGCACCCCACGGAGCGGGGGAACAGATACGCAGTATTTT
CASTPRSGGTDTQYF
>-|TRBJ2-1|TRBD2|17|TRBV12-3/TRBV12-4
TGTGCCAGCAGTCCCGGGACTAGCGGGGGCTCCTACAATGAGCAGTTCTTC
CASSPGTSGGSYNEQFF
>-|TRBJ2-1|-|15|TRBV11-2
TGTGCCAGCAGCTTAGAGGGGGGGGCGGGGAATGAGCAGTTCTTC
CASSLEGGAGNEQFF
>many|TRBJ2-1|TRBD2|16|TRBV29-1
TGCAGCGTTGAAAACCGTTTTAGGCTAGCGGGGATTGAGCAGTTCTTC
CSVENRFRLAGIEQFF
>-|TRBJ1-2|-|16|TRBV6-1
TGTGCCAGCAGTGAAGTCCGAAGGACCTTTAACTATGGCTACACCTTC
CASSEVRRTFNYGYTF
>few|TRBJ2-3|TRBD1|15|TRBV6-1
TGTGCCAGCAACGTGAACAGGGGGAGCACAGATACGCAGTATTTT
CASNVNRGSTDTQYF
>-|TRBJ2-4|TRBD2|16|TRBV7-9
TGTGCCAGCAGCTGGTGGACTAGCGGGGCGGAAAACATTCAGTACTTC
CASSWWTSGAENIQYF
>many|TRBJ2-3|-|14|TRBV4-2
TGTGCCAGCAGCCAAGACAGGGGGGCAGATACGCAGTATTTT
CASSQDRGADTQYF
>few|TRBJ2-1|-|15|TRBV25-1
TGTGCCAGCAGTCCCGGCAGACCCCTCCAAGAGACCCAGTTCTTC
CASSPGRPLQETQFF
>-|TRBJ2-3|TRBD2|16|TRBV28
TGTGCCAGCAGTTTGAGCGGGGGGCCTTTCACAGATACGCAGTATTTT
CASSLSGGPFTDTQYF
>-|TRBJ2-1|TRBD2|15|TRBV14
TGTGCCAGCAGCCCGGTGAAGCGGGGGGTCAATGAGCAGTTCTTC
CASSPVKRGVNEQFF
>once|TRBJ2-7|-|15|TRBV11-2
TGTGCCAGCAGCTTAGATCATGGAGGGGCCTACGAGCAGTACTTC
CASSLDHGGAYEQYF
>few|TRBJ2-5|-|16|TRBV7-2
TGTGCCAGCAGCCCAGGTCACTACCCTCTCCAAGAGACCCAGTACTTC
CASSPGHYPLQETQYF
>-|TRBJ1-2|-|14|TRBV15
TGTGCCACCAGCAGAGATCTGGAAGGGAATGGCTACACCTTC
CATSRDLEGNGYTF
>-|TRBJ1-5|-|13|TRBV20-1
TGCAGTGCTAGTCGGGACGGGGTGCAGCCCCAGCATTTT
CSASRDGVQPQHF
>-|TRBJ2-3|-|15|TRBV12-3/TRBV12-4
TGTGCCAGCAGTTATGGATCCACGGGGACAGATACGCAGTATTTT
CASSYGSTGTDTQYF
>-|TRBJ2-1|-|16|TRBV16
TGTGCCAGCAGCCAATCGTCTCAACCCAAGTACAATGAGCAGTTCTTC
CASSQSSQPKYNEQFF
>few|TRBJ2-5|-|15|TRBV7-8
TGTGCCAGCAGCCGGGACGGTGGGATCCAAGAGACCCAGTACTTC
CASSRDGGIQETQYF
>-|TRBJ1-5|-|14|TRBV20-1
TGCAGTGCTAAGGGCCAGCATAGCAATCAGCCCCAGCATTTT
CSAKGQHSNQPQHF
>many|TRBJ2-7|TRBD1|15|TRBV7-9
TGTGCCAGCAGCTTAGAGGGACAGGGTAACCACGAGCAGTACTTC
CASSLEGQGNHEQYF
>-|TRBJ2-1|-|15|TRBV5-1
TGCGCCAGCAGCTTGGGCCTAGGGGTGGAAGAGACCCAGTTCTTC
CASSLGLGVEETQFF
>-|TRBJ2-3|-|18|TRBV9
TGTGCCAGCAGCGTAGCTGCAGGGCCGAGCGGTCCCCCAGATACGCAGTATTTT
CASSVAAGPSGPPDTQYF
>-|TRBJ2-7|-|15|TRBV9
TGTGCCAGCAGCGTAGCGGTAGGGCAGTTGTACGAGCAGTACTTC
CASSVAVGQLYEQYF
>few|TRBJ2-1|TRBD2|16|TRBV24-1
TGTGCCACCAGTGATTTCCCTCTAGCGGGGTCAGGGGAGCAGTTCTTC
CATSDFPLAGSGEQFF
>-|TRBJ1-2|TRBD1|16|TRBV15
TGTGCCACCAGCAGAAACTCCGGGACAGGCATAGTAAGCTACACCTTC
CATSRNSGTGIVSYTF
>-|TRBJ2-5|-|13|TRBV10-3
TGTGCCGGGCGGGCTAGCCCCCAAGAGACCCAGTACTTC
CAGRASPQETQYF
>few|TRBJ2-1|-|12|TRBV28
TGTGCCAGCAGCGTGGTGACAGGTGAGCAGTTCTTC
CASSVVTGEQFF
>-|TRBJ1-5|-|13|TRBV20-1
TGCAGTGCTCTGGAGGGTAGCTTTCAGCCCCAGCATTTT
CSALEGSFQPQHF
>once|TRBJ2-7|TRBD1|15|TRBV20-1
TGCAGTGCCCCTAGTGGGACAGGGGGTGGCGGCGAGCAGTACTTC
CSAPSGTGGGGEQYF
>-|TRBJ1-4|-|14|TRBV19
TGTGCCAGTAGTGCCCAACACTCCAGTGAAAAACTGTTTTTT
CASSAQHSSEKLFF
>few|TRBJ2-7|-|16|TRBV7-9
TGTGCCAGCAGCTTATACCCCCAGGGGTCCCTCTACGAGCAGTACTTC
CASSLYPQGSLYEQYF
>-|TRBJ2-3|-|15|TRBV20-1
TGCAGTGCTAGGGGGGGGGCAGCGGCTACAGATACGCAGTATTTT
CSARGGAAATDTQYF
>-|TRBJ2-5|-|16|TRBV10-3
TGTGCCATCAGTGAGTCGTTAGGGACGTACCAAGAGACCCAGTACTTC
CAISESLGTYQETQYF
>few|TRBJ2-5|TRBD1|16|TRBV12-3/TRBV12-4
TGTGCCAGCAGTCGCCCGGGACAGGGAGGTCAAGAGACCCAGTACTTC
CASSRPGQGGQETQYF
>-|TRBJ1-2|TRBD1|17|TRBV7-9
TGTGCCAGCAGCCCACAAACCGGACAGGGGACGAGGTATGGCTACACCTTC
CASSPQTGQGTRYGYTF
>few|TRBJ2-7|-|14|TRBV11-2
TGTGCCAGCAGCTTAATCGCAGGAGCCTACGAGCAGTACTTC
CASSLIAGAYEQYF
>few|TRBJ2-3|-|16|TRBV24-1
TGTGCCACCAGTGATGGGGGACTGCTTCGGACAGATACGCAGTATTTT
CATSDGGLLRTDTQYF
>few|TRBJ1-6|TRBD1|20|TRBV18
TGTGCCAGCTCACCCGGGGACAGGGGGCCGGTGATGGCCTATAATTCACCCCTCCACTTT
CASSPGDRGPVMAYNSPLHF
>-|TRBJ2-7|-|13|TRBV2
TGTGCCAGCAGTGACGCAGCCTCCTACGAGCAGTACTTC
CASSDAASYEQYF
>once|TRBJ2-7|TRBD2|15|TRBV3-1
TGTGCCAGCAGCCCGGGACTAGCAACGTTCTACGAGCAGTACTTC
CASSPGLATFYEQYF
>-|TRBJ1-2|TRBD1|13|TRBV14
TGTGCCAGCAGCCCCCAACAGGGGGTGGGCTACACCTTC
CASSPQQGVGYTF
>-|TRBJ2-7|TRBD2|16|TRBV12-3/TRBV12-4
TGTGCCAGCAGTTCGGGGACTAGCGGGGTTTACAATGAGCAGTACTTC
CASSSGTSGVYNEQYF
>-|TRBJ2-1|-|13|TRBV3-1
TGTGCCAGCAGCCCCCGCGTTCAGGATGAGCAGTTCTTT
CASSPRVQDEQFF
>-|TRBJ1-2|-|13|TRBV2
TGTGCCAGCAATAAGCCAGGGAGTCAGGGCTACACCTTC
CASNKPGSQGYTF
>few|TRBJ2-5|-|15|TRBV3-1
TGTGCCAGCAGCCAAGATCGAGCGTCAAGAGGGACCCAGTACTTC
CASSQDRASRGTQYF
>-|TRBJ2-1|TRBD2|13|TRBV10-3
TGTGCCATCAGGGCGGGGGGGTACAATGAGCAGTTCTTC
CAIRAGGYNEQFF
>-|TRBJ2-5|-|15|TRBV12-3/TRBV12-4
TGTGCCAGCAGTTTGGACTTACGGTTGGGTGAGACCCAGTACTTC
CASSLDLRLGETQYF
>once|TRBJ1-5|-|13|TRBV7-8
TGTGCCAGCAGCTTCTACAGGGATCAGCCCCAGCATTTT
CASSFYRDQPQHF
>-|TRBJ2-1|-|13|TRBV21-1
TGTGCCAGCCACGGACTACACAACAATGGGCAGTTCTTC
CASHGLHNNGQFF
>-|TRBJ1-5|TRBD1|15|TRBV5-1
TGCGCCAGCAGCCCCTCGGGACAGTCCAATCAGCCCCAGCATTTT
CASSPSGQSNQPQHF